The rows below give T cell receptor beta chains drawn from one sample of a study of low-dose radiotherapy and immunotherapy resistance in tumors. MiXCR was run by TCRdb on the reads, yielding one entry per CDR3 protein. Here the sample spans some 71,000 distinct CDR3 sequences, around 30% being singletons. The material sequenced was PBMCs, taken before treatment. The receptors here all came from a female donor with ovarian cancer. Each CDR3 is given with its conserved first and last residue. A D gene is named only where the DNA matches it firmly. Clone size appears in some rows only: once, few, many, or a class for an expanded clone.

TGTGCCAGCATTTGGGGGGGTATGAACACTGAAGCTTTCTTT	CASIWGGMNTEAFF	NA	TRBJ1-1	TRBV28	NA
TGCGCCAGCAGCTTGGGGGACACCCGGAATGAGCAGTTCTTC	CASSLGDTRNEQFF	many	TRBJ2-1	TRBV5-1	NA
TGCGCCAGCAGCGCCTCCGGGACTAGCAGCTACAATGAGCAGTTCTTC	CASSASGTSSYNEQFF	many	TRBJ2-1	TRBV5-1	TRBD2
TGTGCCAGCAGTGAAGCTGGGGGGGAGTACGAGCAGTACTTC	CASSEAGGEYEQYF	few	TRBJ2-7	TRBV6-1	TRBD2
TGTGCCAGCTGGAGACTAGCGGGGAACACAGATACGCAGTATTTT	CASWRLAGNTDTQYF	many	TRBJ2-3	TRBV6-2/TRBV6-3	TRBD2
TGTGCCAGCAGTCTTGTGTTGTCGGGGGAGACCCAGTACTTC	CASSLVLSGETQYF	many	TRBJ2-5	TRBV2	NA
TGCGCCAGCAGCATTGGACAGAAAAGCTCCTACAATGAGCAGTTCTTC	CASSIGQKSSYNEQFF	NA	TRBJ2-1	TRBV5-1	NA
TGCAGTGCTAGAACCGGGACAGGGGGTTTTTCACCCCTCCACTTT	CSARTGTGGFSPLHF	many	TRBJ1-6	TRBV20-1	TRBD1
TGTGCCAGCAGCCACGTCCCTTACGAGCAGTACTTC	CASSHVPYEQYF	NA	TRBJ2-7	TRBV5-6	NA
TGCGCCAGCAGCTTGGAAGGGACAGGGGTCACCGGGGAGCTGTTTTTT	CASSLEGTGVTGELFF	NA	TRBJ2-2	TRBV5-1	TRBD1
TGTGCCAGCACCGGTAGCGGGTTAGGACAAGAGACCCAGTACTTC	CASTGSGLGQETQYF	many	TRBJ2-5	TRBV6-2/TRBV6-3	TRBD2
TGTGCCAGCAGTTTCCCTTATAGCACAGATACGCAGTATTTT	CASSFPYSTDTQYF	many	TRBJ2-3	TRBV12-3/TRBV12-4	NA
TGTGCCAGCACCCCGACTAGCGGGGGTTACAATGAGCAGTTCTTC	CASTPTSGGYNEQFF	many	TRBJ2-1	TRBV2	TRBD2
TGTGCCACCAGTGCGACTAGCGGGACGGGAACCTACGAGCAGTACTTC	CATSATSGTGTYEQYF	NA	TRBJ2-7	TRBV24-1	TRBD2
TGCGCCAGCGTTGAGGGTCTTGTTCAGTACTTC	CASVEGLVQYF	medium-sized	TRBJ2-4	TRBV10-2	NA
TGTGCCAGCAGCCAAGCAGGGAGCCCAACAGATACGCAGTATTTT	CASSQAGSPTDTQYF	many	TRBJ2-3	TRBV3-1	NA
TGTGCCAGCAGCGCGAGGATAGGGGCGCGGGAGCAGTACTTC	CASSARIGAREQYF	NA	TRBJ2-7	TRBV5-4	NA
TGCAGCGTTTTTGTTCCGGCTATCCAAGAGACCCAGTACTTC	CSVFVPAIQETQYF	many	TRBJ2-5	TRBV29-1	NA
TGCAGTGCTAGCGGGGGTTGGGGGACTGGCACAGATACGCAGTATTTT	CSASGGWGTGTDTQYF	many	TRBJ2-3	TRBV20-1	NA
TGTGCCAGCAGCTCCTTTATTGACGAGCAGTACTTC	CASSSFIDEQYF	many	TRBJ2-7	TRBV6-2/TRBV6-3	NA
TGTGCCAGCAGCCAACACTACGAGCAGTACTTC	CASSQHYEQYF	many	TRBJ2-7	TRBV7-2	NA
TGTGCCAGCAGCTACCGGACTAGCGGGAGCTACGAGCAGTACTTC	CASSYRTSGSYEQYF	NA	TRBJ2-7	TRBV12-3/TRBV12-4	TRBD2
TGCGCCAGCAGTGTAGGGGACGGGTTGAACACTGAAGCTTTCTTT	CASSVGDGLNTEAFF	NA	TRBJ1-1	TRBV5-1	NA
TGTGCCAGCAGTTTAGCGGGGGGGATGAACACTGAAGCTTTCTTT	CASSLAGGMNTEAFF	many	TRBJ1-1	TRBV12-3/TRBV12-4	NA
TGTGCCAGCAGCCTCGGACAGGCTGGAAACACCATATATTTT	CASSLGQAGNTIYF	many	TRBJ1-3	TRBV3-1	TRBD1
TGTGCCAGCAGCTTAAGCGGGACGGAGCAGCTCAATGAGCAGTTCTTC	CASSLSGTEQLNEQFF	NA	TRBJ2-1	TRBV7-3	NA
TGCAGTGCTAGAGATCAGGGGACGGTGAACACTGAAGCTTTCTTT	CSARDQGTVNTEAFF	NA	TRBJ1-1	TRBV20-1	NA
TGTGCCAGCAGTTATAGCGGGGGGGTCTACGAGCAGTACTTC	CASSYSGGVYEQYF	NA	TRBJ2-7	TRBV28	TRBD2
TGTGCCAGTAGTATAGAGCGGGGCCCCTCCTACGAGCAGTACTTC	CASSIERGPSYEQYF	NA	TRBJ2-7	TRBV19	NA
TGCGCCAGCAGCTTGGAGACCGGGCCCCTGTTCGGCCAGTACTTC	CASSLETGPLFGQYF	many	TRBJ2-5	TRBV5-1	NA
TGCGCCAGCAGCTTGTCGGCAGCAACTAATGAAAAACTGTTTTTT	CASSLSAATNEKLFF	many	TRBJ1-4	TRBV5-1	NA
TGTGCCAGCAGCCAAGATGCGGGCGGGCAGCCCCAGCATTTT	CASSQDAGGQPQHF	many	TRBJ1-5	TRBV3-1	NA
TGCAGCGTTTTCACTCCGGGACAGGTCGCAATTGAAGCTTTCTTT	CSVFTPGQVAIEAFF	NA	TRBJ1-1	TRBV29-1	TRBD1
TGTGCCAGCAGCCGAACGGGACTACCCACAGATACGCAGTATTTT	CASSRTGLPTDTQYF	many	TRBJ2-3	TRBV27	TRBD2
TGTGCCAGCAGCTTGGCCGGGACAGGAGATACGCAGTATTTT	CASSLAGTGDTQYF	NA	TRBJ2-3	TRBV5-4	TRBD1
TGCGCCAGCAGCTTGTTTGCTGACCATACCACAGATACGCAGTATTTT	CASSLFADHTTDTQYF	many	TRBJ2-3	TRBV5-1	NA
TGTGCCAGCAGCCAAGGAGTTGGCGGGATAGCGGGGTCCAATGAGCAGTTCTTC	CASSQGVGGIAGSNEQFF	many	TRBJ2-1	TRBV14	TRBD2
TGCAGTGCTAGACGGCTTGATCAGCCCCAGCATTTT	CSARRLDQPQHF	many	TRBJ1-5	TRBV20-1	NA
TGTGCCAGCACCGGGACTAGCGGGGAAGAGACCCAGTACTTC	CASTGTSGEETQYF	few	TRBJ2-5	TRBV6-1	TRBD2
TGTGCCAGCAGCGTAGGAAGAGTCGAAGGGTCTGGAAACACCATATATTTT	CASSVGRVEGSGNTIYF	few	TRBJ1-3	TRBV9	NA
TGCGCCAGCAGCCAAGTCGGGACGCTGGGCGGCAAACTGTTTTTT	CASSQVGTLGGKLFF	NA	TRBJ1-4	TRBV1	NA
TGCAGCGTTGCCCGAGCGGGAGGTGGTACCGGGGAGCTGTTTTTT	CSVARAGGGTGELFF	many	TRBJ2-2	TRBV29-1	TRBD2
TGTGCCAGCAGACGACTAGCTGCTAACACCGGGGAGCTGTTTTTT	CASRRLAANTGELFF	many	TRBJ2-2	TRBV11-3	TRBD2
TGTGCCAGCAGCGTAGGCCCAGGGTTGGGGAACGAGCAGTACTTC	CASSVGPGLGNEQYF	many	TRBJ2-7	TRBV9	NA
TGTGCCAGCAGCTTAGGCGGTAGGGCCTACAATGAGCAGTTCTTC	CASSLGGRAYNEQFF	many	TRBJ2-1	TRBV7-2	NA
TGTGCCAGCAGTCCCACTAGCGGGGGCTACGAGCAGTACTTC	CASSPTSGGYEQYF	NA	TRBJ2-7	TRBV28	TRBD2